One sample yielded the 25 T cell receptor beta chains listed below, sequenced in a study of T cell responses to AZD1222 COVID-19 vaccine. The data were produced by immunoSEQ multiplex PCR, yet TCRdb's version contains in-frame clones alone and is incomplete. The table includes roughly 100,000 clones, 85% to 90% detected once. The sequencing used peripheral blood, collected on day 0 of AZD1222 vaccination. These receptors were collected from an adult in good health.

This CDR3 is CASSADRGRVVAEAFF. Here the CDR3 DNA reads TGTGCCAGTAGTGCGGACAGGGGGCGCGTCGTCGCTGAAGCTTTCTTT. The V call is TRBV19, the J call TRBJ1-1; 11 positions match TRBD1. The CDR3 covers 16 residues. CDR1 and CDR2 (germline): LNHDA, SQIVND (reference sequence). V was pared by 5 bases and J by 6 bases, with 11 bases of the junction left unmatched.

The chain recombines TRBV5-1 with TRBJ2-1; TRBD1 matches at 7 bases. The CDR3 has 14 amino acids. In germline, CDR1 is SGHRS, CDR2 YFSETQ. V trimming: 2 bases; J trimming: 7 bases; junction bases outside the gene matches: 6. The CDR3 region has the DNA TGCGCCAGCAGCTTAGGGACAGTTTCGAATGAGCAGTTCTTC. Translated: CASSLGTVSNEQFF.

J is TRBJ2-7 and V is TRBV25-1, with unresolved D. Between the trimmed V and J ends, which lost 8 bases and 5 bases, there was a span of 7 bases. Germline V gives CDR1 MGHDK, CDR2 SYGVNS. There are 10 residues in the CDR3. Here the CDR3 DNA reads TGTGCCAGCCGTCCCAACGAGCAGTACTTC. This codes for CASRPNEQYF.

The chain combines TRBV7-9 with TRBJ1-6; D unresolved. The CDR3 runs to 15 residues. V was pared by 2 bases and J by 0 bases, with 5 bases between. Germline V gives CDR1 SEHNR, CDR2 FQNEAQ (reference sequence). As DNA, the CDR3 is TGTGCCAGCAGCTTACCAGCCTCCTATAATTCACCCCTCCACTTT. It specifies CASSLPASYNSPLHF.

V and J are TRBV12-3 or TRBV12-4 and TRBJ1-2; D uncertain. The CDR3 has 11 amino acids. The V and J ends lost 5 bases and 14 bases respectively, with 15 bases between them. The CDR3 is CASSLGLGYTF. The DNA of the CDR3 is TGTGCCAGCAGTCTCGGACTGGGATATACCTTC.

This sequence joins TRBV9 and TRBJ1-1; 7 bases align to TRBD1. With 4 bases clipped from V and 5 bases from J, the junction kept 8 bases outside the gene matches. This CDR3 comprises 14 residues. CDR1 and CDR2 (germline): SGDLS, YYNGEE. The CDR3 DNA reads TGTGCCAGCAGCTCATTACAGGGGCGGACTGAAGCTTTCTTT. This encodes CASSSLQGRTEAFF.

J is TRBJ2-5 and V is TRBV5-4, with 13 nucleotides matching TRBD2. With 1 base clipped from V and 4 bases from J, the junction kept 7 bases outside the gene matches. Germline V gives CDR1 SGHNT, CDR2 YYREEE (reference sequence). The CDR3 totals 17 residues. CDR3 residues: CASSLYTSGGVPETQYF. The CDR3 coding sequence is TGTGCCAGCAGCTTGTATACTAGCGGGGGGGTCCCAGAGACCCAGTACTTC.

CDR3 sequence: CASMDRGHEKLFF. The CDR3, as DNA: TGTGCCAGCATGGACAGGGGGCACGAAAAACTGTTTTTT. The chain employs TRBV2 and TRBJ1-4; 11 nucleotides match TRBD1. Germline values: CDR1 SNHLY, CDR2 FYNNEI. Trimming took 7 bases from V and 8 from J; bases not matched to a gene: 3. The CDR3 consists of 13 residues.

V usage is TRBV3-1 (or the pseudogene TRBV3-2) and J usage is TRBJ1-1; D unresolved. There are 12 residues in the CDR3. Per germline, CDR1 LGHDT and CDR2 YNNKEL (reference sequence). The V end was cut by 1 base, the J end by 2 bases, with 2 bases between. This CDR3 is CASSQGNTEAFF. The CDR3 nucleotides read TGTGCCAGCAGCCAAGGTAACACTGAAGCTTTCTTT.

This clone has just one count. The J gene is TRBJ1-1, the V gene TRBV19; 7 bases line up with TRBD1. V gave up 8 bases and J gave up 7 bases; unmatched junction bases: 7. CDR1 LNHDA and CDR2 SQIVND come from the germline V gene (reference sequence). This CDR3 comprises 12 residues. CDR3 sequence (DNA): TGTGCCAGTTTTACAGGGGCAAGTGAAGCTTTCTTT. As protein: CASFTGASEAFF.

Here the CDR3 reads CASSPARTDTQYF. The DNA for the CDR3 is TGTGCCAGCAGCCCGGCTCGCACAGATACGCAGTATTTT. The chain carries TRBV9 and TRBJ2-3; D is uncertain. CDR1 is SGDLS, CDR2 YYNGEE, per germline. This CDR3 spans 13 amino acids. Trimming took off 4 bases at V and 1 base at J, with 7 bases between the two ends.

The chain recombines TRBV28 with TRBJ2-7, with TRBD1 matching 7 bases. Per the germline V gene, CDR1 is MDHEN and CDR2 is SYDVKM. CDR3 length: 14 residues. J lost 7 bases, V lost 4 bases, and 10 bases had no gene match. CDR3 protein: CASSSPGQDEEQYF. The CDR3 DNA is TGTGCCAGCAGTTCCCCAGGACAGGACGAGGAGCAGTACTTC.

V and J are TRBV30 and TRBJ1-5; tentatively, D is TRBD1 (6 bases). CDR3 length equals 13 residues. Germline-derived CDR1 and CDR2 are GTSNPN and SVGIG (reference sequence). The germline V and J ends were trimmed by 4 bases and 4 bases, with 11 bases remaining between them. The CDR3 coding sequence is TGTGCCTGGAAACAGGGTTTGAATCAGCCCCAGCATTTT. Protein: CAWKQGLNQPQHF.

The chain recombines TRBV28 with TRBJ1-2; 8 positions agree with TRBD1. Trimming took 5 bases from V and 7 from J; bases not matched to a gene: 9. CDR3 length: 14 residues. Germline CDR1 and CDR2: MDHEN and SYDVKM. CDR3 in amino acids: CASSVSPGGFGYTF. CDR3 coding DNA: TGTGCCAGCAGTGTCTCCCCAGGGGGCTTTGGCTACACCTTC.

Only one count was recorded for this clone. This sequence joins TRBV11-2 and TRBJ1-2; D is unclear. The CDR3 runs 14 residues. Trimming shortened V by 1 base and J by 2 bases, and 8 bases separated the two germline ends. The germline V gene has CDR1 SGHAT and CDR2 FQNNGV. CDR3 region: CASSLVNLNYGYTF. CDR3 DNA: TGTGCCAGCAGCTTAGTTAATCTGAACTATGGCTACACCTTC.

The chain combines TRBV5-5 with TRBJ1-5; 7 nucleotides line up with TRBD1. CDR3 length: 16 residues. The germline V gene has CDR1 SGHKS and CDR2 YYEKEE (reference sequence). After removal of 4 bases from V and 4 bases from J, the junction contained 11 bases not matched to a gene. CDR3 nucleotide sequence: TGTGCCAGCAGCCAGCAACACGAGACAGGGAATCAGCCCCAGCATTTT. Its protein is CASSQQHETGNQPQHF.

The rearrangement uses TRBV28 and TRBJ2-7; tentative D call: TRBD1 (5 bases). The CDR3 is made up of 16 amino acids. The V gene lost 2 bases and the J gene lost 5 bases, with 19 bases spanning the gap. The germline V gene has CDR1 MDHEN and CDR2 SYDVKM. CDR3 loop: CASSLVRNSRGHEQYF. CDR3 coding DNA: TGTGCCAGCAGTTTAGTAAGGAACAGTAGGGGTCACGAGCAGTACTTC. Full variable domain (rest looked up from reference TRBV28 and TRBJ2-7): DVKVTQSSRYLVKRTGEKVFLECVQDMDHENMFWYRQDPGLGLRLIYFSYDVKMKEKGDIPEGYSVSREKKERFSLILESASTNQTSMYLCASSLVRNSRGHEQYFGPGTRLTVT.

The chain carries TRBV9 and TRBJ2-7; D possibly corresponds to TRBD1 (6 bases). Trimming removed 0 bases at V and 2 bases at J, with 9 bases between. Germline CDR1 and CDR2: SGDLS and YYNGEE. The CDR3 runs 14 residues. Written as DNA, the CDR3 is TGTGCCAGCAGCGTAGAGGGGGACCCCTACGAGCAGTACTTC. Its protein product is CASSVEGDPYEQYF.

The chain recombines TRBV15 with TRBJ1-5; D gene uncertain. CDR3 length: 14 amino acids. Per germline, CDR1 LNHNV and CDR2 YYDKDF (reference sequence). Deletions cut 9 bases from V and 0 bases from J, with 12 bases between. CDR3 in amino acids: CATGGRYSNQPQHF. The DNA for the CDR3 is TGTGCCACGGGAGGTCGTTATAGCAATCAGCCCCAGCATTTT.

The CDR3: CASSVRSAFQETQYF. In DNA, the CDR3 is TGTGCCAGCAGCGTACGTTCGGCATTCCAAGAGACCCAGTACTTC. The gene calls are TRBV7-9 and TRBJ2-5; D not resolved. The CDR3 is made up of 15 amino acids. Germline V gives CDR1 SEHNR, CDR2 FQNEAQ (reference sequence). V was cut by 5 bases and J by 1 base, with 14 bases left in between.

In this sample, this clone turned up once. The chain joins TRBV28 to TRBJ2-1, with TRBD1 identical over 7 bases. V was pared by 1 base and J by 2 bases, with 2 bases of the junction left unmatched. This CDR3 comprises 15 residues. Germline CDR1 is MDHEN and CDR2 is SYDVKM. Here the CDR3 reads CASSLFGTAYNEQFF. CDR3 in DNA: TGTGCCAGCAGTTTATTCGGGACAGCCTACAATGAGCAGTTCTTC.

This clone occurred once. The chain combines TRBV18 with TRBJ2-1; D gene uncertain. This CDR3 has 15 residues. V gave up 5 bases and J gave up 0 bases, with 11 bases separating them. Germline V gene sequence: CDR1 KGHSH, CDR2 LQKENI. CDR3 amino acids: CASSMDAFSYNEQFF. The CDR3 nucleotides read TGTGCCAGCTCAATGGACGCATTCTCCTACAATGAGCAGTTCTTC. The whole variable domain, remainder taken from reference TRBV18 and TRBJ2-1, is NAGVMQNPRHLVRRRGQEARLRCSPMKGHSHVYWYRQLPEEGLKFMVYLQKENIIDESGMPKERFSAEFPKEGPSILRIQQVVRGDSAAYFCASSMDAFSYNEQFFGPGTRLTVL.

CDR3 coding DNA: TGTGCCTGGGACACAGGGGGCCGAGAGACCCAGTACTTC. This codes for CAWDTGGRETQYF. The rearrangement links TRBV30 to TRBJ2-5; TRBD1 matches 9 bases. Germline CDR1 reads GTSNPN; CDR2 reads SVGIG (reference sequence). CDR3 length: 13 residues. V gave up 5 bases and J gave up 4 bases; unmatched junction bases: 5.

The rearrangement joins TRBV28 to TRBJ1-1; D is perhaps TRBD1 (5 bases). Germline V gene data show CDR1 as MDHEN and CDR2 as SYDVKM. Trimming took off 10 bases at V and 6 bases at J, with 21 bases between the two ends. CDR3 length equals 14 residues. CDR3 DNA sequence: TGTGCCACAAAGCCCCATTTCGGGGGACCTGAAGCTTTCTTT. Translating it yields CATKPHFGGPEAFF.

V is TRBV3-1 (or the pseudogene TRBV3-2) and J is TRBJ2-7; D ambiguous. V was shortened by 0 bases and J by 4 bases, with 4 bases between the two germline ends. The CDR3 consists of 12 residues. The germline gives CDR1 LGHDT, CDR2 YNNKEL (reference sequence). CDR3 coding DNA: TGTGCCAGCAGCCAAGACGGATACGAGCAGTACTTC. Residues: CASSQDGYEQYF.